These T cell receptor beta chains were read from a single sample in a study of cytomegalovirus exposure and HLA in healthy donors. This table comes from immunoSEQ multiplex PCR, and its TCRdb copy is limited to in-frame clones, with some not included. The sample includes some 100,000 clones, about 70% of them seen just once. The source material was PBMCs. These receptors were collected from a woman between 18 and 30 years old in good health and CMV-seropositive. Both conserved end residues are part of each CDR3. Some rows have no size entry. The others give once, few or many, or a class for an expanded clone.

abundance | v_gene | len | CDR3aa
- | TRBV6-1 | 13 | CASGQESNQPQHF
- | TRBV15 | 17 | CATSRDHPSVFTDTQYF
many | TRBV7-9 | 16 | CASSPPTAGGPNEQYF
- | TRBV7-3 | 12 | CASSTYTGEQYF
- | TRBV2 | 13 | CASKTSGTHEQFF
once | TRBV7-2 | 15 | CASSLGGRRTDTQYF
once | TRBV7-8 | 13 | CASSRVGYNEQFF
- | TRBV19 | 15 | CASGDRGTMNTEAFF
- | TRBV30 | 16 | CAWSAASGTGPYGYTF
- | TRBV6-1 | 15 | CASSEGGLAGETQYF
- | TRBV7-9 | 15 | CASSSMDRGSYEQYF
- | TRBV29-1 | 14 | CSAQTGDKVYGYTF
- | TRBV4-3 | 16 | CASSQDPGVVTGELFF
- | TRBV29-1 | 18 | CSEWTGSTHLSSGNTIYF
- | TRBV18 | 13 | CASSTGMNTEAFF
- | TRBV7-2 | 16 | CASSLAPGRDSYEQYF
- | TRBV9 | 19 | CASSASKTVAGRGPYEQYF
- | TRBV7-9 | 15 | CASSPTGKANEKLFF
- | TRBV27 | 14 | CASSPSFLAGGEFF
- | TRBV28 | 13 | CASSSPTQETQYF
- | TRBV11-2 | 16 | CASSLDIRGYVAEAFF
- | TRBV9 | 14 | CASSVEAASYEQYF
- | TRBV7-2 | 15 | CASSSDRGLVAEAFF
few | TRBV14 | 17 | CASSQDLGTVSSYEQYF
- | TRBV5-1 | 15 | CASSFEGAGNQPQHF
- | TRBV7-2 | 12 | CASSLGRFEAFF
few | TRBV30 | 13 | CAWSRREADTQYF
- | TRBV5-1 | 15 | CASSSWGGSNTEAFF
- | TRBV11-3 | 12 | CASSSTGDGYTF
few | TRBV25-1 | 14 | CASSERDTSYEQYF
- | TRBV5-1 | 13 | CASSVDITGELFF
- | TRBV10-3 | 16 | CAIGRSPGLAGDEQYF
- | TRBV18 | 15 | CASSRGRGDSYEQYF
- | TRBV7-3 | 14 | CASSPDRGNQPQHF
- | TRBV30 | 12 | CAFGTGFYEQYF
- | TRBV7-9 | 15 | CASSSQVAGANVLTF
- | TRBV7-2 | 14 | CASIRAVEFYEQYF
- | TRBV9 | 15 | CASSELAGGNNEQFF
- | TRBV19 | 11 | CASRQGYEQFF
- | TRBV6-1 | 14 | CASSPNAVNTEAFF
- | TRBV7-2 | 15 | CASSLVQGGSYEQYF
- | TRBV5-8 | 15 | CASSSGTGAPETQYF
- | TRBV5-8 | 16 | CASSRGAGANTGELFF
- | TRBV11-2 | 15 | CASSLGPGSGDTQYF
- | TRBV6-1 | 12 | CASRTGLGEQYF
- | TRBV4-3 | 17 | CASSQGLAGGNTGELFF
many | TRBV4-2 | 16 | CASSQGGPTGVTEAFF
- | TRBV18 | 14 | CASSPPEGSYEQYF
- | TRBV6-6 | 13 | CASRPDSYTEAFF
- | TRBV27 | 15 | CASSSGLAGVYEQYF
once | TRBV19 | 17 | CASRSPSGKEFTDTQYF
once | TRBV30 | 15 | CAWGGLAGAGNEQFF
- | TRBV11-2 | 13 | CASSRQGAGELFF